The 26 T cell receptor beta chains reported below all come from one sample, sequenced in a study of low-dose radiotherapy and immunotherapy resistance in tumors. cDNA synthesis used a TRAV/TRBV-specific primer set for both chains. Amplification, which lasted approximately 19 PCR cycles, used a constant-region primer and V-primer adapter to amplify TCRs. TCRdb recomputed calls from the reads with MiXCR, one row per CDR3 protein. The repertoire has 30,000 or so distinct CDR3 sequences, less than 65% of them found once; the top ten carry about 5.7%. This sample's time point: after trial treatment. Treatment specified: LDRT plus nivolumab, ipilimumab, low-dose cyclophosphamide and aspirin (RACIN trial). The source material was PBMCs, sampled after low-dose radiotherapy plus immunotherapy. The receptors come from a male donor with gallbladder cancer.

This clonotype was detected ten times or more. V gene TRBV19 combines with J gene TRBJ1-2; D is perhaps TRBD1 (5 bases). Trimming took 10 bases from V and 4 from J, leaving 19 bases between them. CDR3 length: 14 residues. Germline assignment: CDR1 LNHDA and CDR2 SQIVND (reference sequence). In DNA, the CDR3 is TGTGCCACCACCGGGACGGGACTTCTCTATGGCTACACCTTC. This translates into CATTGTGLLYGYTF. The entire variable domain, with the rest obtained from reference TRBV19 and TRBJ1-2, is as follows: DGGITQSPKYLFRKEGQNVTLSCEQNLNHDAMYWYRQDPGQGLRLIYYSQIVNDFQKGDIAEGYSVSREKKESFPLTVTSAQKNPTAFYLCATTGTGLLYGYTFGSGTRLTVV.

This clonotype was recorded a few times. The chain is built from TRBV2 and TRBJ1-2; D remains ambiguous. With 3 bases removed from V and 4 bases from J, the gap between germline ends came to 9 bases. Germline assignment: CDR1 SNHLY and CDR2 FYNNEI. This CDR3 is 13 amino acids long. CDR3 nucleotide sequence: TGTGCCAGCAGTGAGTCAGATCTCTATGGCTACACCTTC. Protein sequence: CASSESDLYGYTF.

The chain carries TRBV2 and TRBJ2-3, with 9 bases identical to TRBD2. The CDR3 is 17 amino acids. The germline CDR1 and CDR2 sequences are SNHLY and FYNNEI. After removal of 4 bases from V and 1 base from J, the junction contained 9 bases not matched to a gene. CDR3 sequence (DNA): TGTGCCAGCAGTGGTCAGTATAGCGGGAGCGGCACAGATACGCAGTATTTT. This sequence encodes CASSGQYSGSGTDTQYF.

The J gene is TRBJ2-1, the V gene TRBV20-1, with a possible D match to TRBD2 (6 bases). Trimming removed 5 bases at V and 5 bases at J, with 16 bases between. This CDR3 has 14 amino acids. Germline V gene data show CDR1 as DFQATT and CDR2 as SNEGSKA (reference sequence). For the CDR3, the DNA is TGCAGTGCTTACCCCTCGGGAGTCGACAATGAGCAGTTCTTC. Its protein product is CSAYPSGVDNEQFF.

This clonotype was seen ten or more times. The V call is TRBV27, the J call TRBJ2-7, with D perhaps TRBD1 or TRBD2 (5 bases each). This CDR3 contains 14 residues. V lost 6 bases and J lost 3, with 15 bases in between. The germline V gene has CDR1 MNHEY and CDR2 SMNVEV (reference sequence). For the CDR3, the DNA is TGTGCCAGCAGGCAGGGAGTCCCAAACTACGAGCAGTACTTC. Its protein product is CASRQGVPNYEQYF.

The CDR3 DNA reads TGCGCCAGCAGGGATGGGACAGGGAGGGGCGAGCAGTACTTC. As protein: CASRDGTGRGEQYF. J is TRBJ2-7 and V is TRBV5-1; the match to TRBD1 covers 9 bases. The ends lost 5 bases at V and 6 bases at J; junction bases unmatched: 9. The CDR3 is 14 amino acids. The germline CDR1 and CDR2 sequences are SGHRS and YFSETQ.

The chain combines TRBV9 with TRBJ2-1; 7 bases align to TRBD2. J gave up 10 bases and V 3 bases, and 10 bases lay outside the gene matches. The CDR3 runs 14 residues. Germline values: CDR1 SGDLS, CDR2 YYNGEE. CDR3: CASSESGMDWEQFF. CDR3 DNA sequence: TGTGCCAGCAGCGAAAGCGGGATGGACTGGGAGCAGTTCTTC.

This clonotype was seen more than once but under ten times. The rearrangement uses TRBV7-2 and TRBJ2-5; D call uncertain. The CDR3 sequence is 14 residues long. Germline lookup yields CDR1 SGHTA and CDR2 FQGNSA. Trimming removed 5 bases at V and 0 bases at J, with 10 bases between. The CDR3 sequence is CASSPTSYQETQYF. The CDR3 DNA follows: TGTGCCAGCAGCCCCACCTCGTACCAAGAGACCCAGTACTTC. The full variable domain, its missing parts supplied by reference TRBV7-2 and TRBJ2-5, is GAGVSQSPSNKVTEKGKDVELRCDPISGHTALYWYRQSLGQGLEFLIYFQGNSAPDKSGLPSDRFSAERTGGSVSTLTIQRTQQEDSAVYLCASSPTSYQETQYFGPGTRLLVL.

The gene calls are TRBV5-4 and TRBJ1-5; 7 bases line up with TRBD1. The CDR3 has 14 amino acids. Losses at the gene ends were 4 bases for V and 7 bases for J; bases not matched to a gene: 8. The germline V gene has CDR1 SGHNT and CDR2 YYREEE (reference sequence). CDR3 in DNA: TGTGCCAGCAGCCCAAACAGGGGCGCCCAGCCCCAGCATTTT. Its protein is CASSPNRGAQPQHF.

J is TRBJ1-5 and V is TRBV5-1, with 8 bases matching TRBD1. V trimming: 5 bases; J trimming: 4 bases; junction bases outside the gene matches: 8. Germline V gives CDR1 SGHRS, CDR2 YFSETQ. CDR3 length equals 15 residues. In DNA form, the CDR3 reads TGCGCCAGCAGACCACCGGGACAGGCTAATCAGCCCCAGCATTTT. Its translation is CASRPPGQANQPQHF.

Concerning this clonotype itself: This sequence is one base from a far larger clone and is likely a read error. The chain employs TRBV6-6 and TRBJ2-5; D remains unclear. The assigned J gene may be wrong: the sequence end matches TRBJ2-7 better. CDR1 and CDR2 from the germline V gene are MNHNY and SVGAGI (reference sequence). This CDR3 contains 11 residues. Here the CDR3 DNA reads TGTGCCAGCAGCCCAGCCTTCGAGCAGTACTTC. Translating it yields CASSPAFEQYF.

The chain recombines TRBV11-2 with TRBJ2-3; D may be TRBD1 (6 bases). The V gene's germline CDR1 is SGHAT and CDR2 FQNNGV. V shed 5 bases and J shed 15 bases, with 18 bases lying between them. The length of the CDR3 is 12 residues. CDR3 DNA: TGTGCCAGCAGCCTCTCTACAGGGACCCCTTATTTT. Amino acid sequence: CASSLSTGTPYF.

In this sample, this clonotype is medium-sized. The rearrangement joins TRBV23-1 to TRBJ2-2; D remains unclear. TRBV23-1 is noted as an ORF with a role that remains uncertain. The CDR3 is made up of 16 amino acids. With 4 bases removed from V and 5 bases from J, the gap between germline ends came to 17 bases. CDR3 in amino acids: CASSRSDGSRTGELFF. The CDR3 coding sequence is TGCGCCAGCAGTCGATCGGACGGGTCGAGGACCGGGGAGCTGTTTTTT.

The sample holds many counts of this clonotype. This sequence joins TRBV27 and TRBJ2-7; D is perhaps TRBD1 (5 bases). The CDR3 runs to 13 residues. Trimming removed 6 bases at V and 0 bases at J, with 9 bases between. CDR1 is MNHEY, CDR2 SMNVEV, per germline (reference sequence). As DNA, the CDR3 is TGTGCCAGCAGACCCCAGGGCTCCTACGAGCAGTACTTC. Translating gives CASRPQGSYEQYF.

This clonotype was observed a few times. This sequence joins TRBV11-2 and TRBJ2-5; 7 positions agree with TRBD1. V lost 5 bases to trimming and J lost 4 bases; unmatched junction nucleotides: 7. CDR3 length equals 14 residues. CDR1 SGHAT and CDR2 FQNNGV come from the germline V gene. In DNA, the CDR3 is TGTGCCAGCAGCACATCGACAGGGCCAGAGACCCAGTACTTC. This encodes CASSTSTGPETQYF. The full variable domain, rest sourced from reference TRBV11-2 and TRBJ2-5, is EAGVAQSPRYKIIEKRQSVAFWCNPISGHATLYWYQQILGQGPKLLIQFQNNGVVDDSQLPKDRFSAERLKGVDSTLKIQPAKLEDSAVYLCASSTSTGPETQYFGPGTRLLVL.

To note about this clonotype: Since a far larger clone is one base different, this is likely a read error. The CDR3 DNA reads TGTGCCAGCACCGGGGGACTGGAAGCTTTGTTT. This codes for CASTGGLEALF. The V call is TRBV7-2, the J call TRBJ1-1, with D tentatively TRBD1 (5 bases). Germline V lookup: CDR1 SGHTA, CDR2 FQGNSA. The CDR3 loop spans 11 amino acids.

This chain connects TRBV28 to TRBJ1-2; 7 bases are shared with TRBD1. With 7 bases clipped from V and 3 bases from J, the junction kept 11 bases outside the gene matches. The length of the CDR3 is 15 residues. Germline CDR1 MDHEN, CDR2 SYDVKM. CDR3 residues: CASTGGGRPYYGYTF. The CDR3 bases are TGTGCCAGCACTGGAGGGGGCAGACCCTACTATGGCTACACCTTC.

By share, this clonotype counts as medium-sized (0.01 to 0.1%). The chain employs TRBV4-2 and TRBJ2-3; possibly TRBD1 for D (5 bases). Germline CDR1 LGHNA, CDR2 YNFKEQ. The CDR3 runs to 14 residues. The V and J ends lost 4 bases and 4 bases respectively, with 12 bases between them. The DNA for the CDR3 is TGTGCCAGCAGCCTCTCAGGGTCCCCAGATACGCAGTATTTT. It translates to CASSLSGSPDTQYF.

The V call is TRBV9, the J call TRBJ2-1, with 7 nucleotides matching TRBD1. The CDR3 runs 15 residues. After removal of 3 bases from V and 0 bases from J, the junction contained 3 bases not matched to a gene. Germline V CDR1 and CDR2: SGDLS, YYNGEE. The CDR3 region is CASSAQGSSYNEQFF. Written as DNA, the CDR3 is TGTGCCAGCAGCGCACAGGGGAGCTCCTACAATGAGCAGTTCTTC.

A remark on this clonotype: This is likely an artifact of a read error, given a far larger clone one base away. The chain uses TRBV13 and TRBJ1-2, with D unresolved. The CDR3 sequence is 17 residues long. V shed 4 bases and J shed 8 bases, with 26 bases lying between them. From germline, CDR1 is PRHDT and CDR2 FYEKMQ (reference sequence). CDR3 residues: CASSSRGGGAPLSGYTF. The CDR3, as DNA: TGTGCCAGCAGCTCCCGGGGTGGAGGCGCCCCGCTTTCGGGCTACACCTTC. Filled out from reference TRBV13 and TRBJ1-2, the complete variable domain reads AAGVIQSPRHLIKEKRETATLKCYPIPRHDTVYWYQQGPGQDPQFLISFYEKMQSDKGSIPDRFSAQQFSDYHSELNMSSLELGDSALYFCASSSRGGGAPLSGYTFGSGTRLTVV.

This clonotype has a single count. This rearrangement joins TRBV5-5 to TRBJ2-7, with D possibly matching TRBD2 (5 bases). CDR3 length: 15 amino acids. CDR1 is SGHKS, CDR2 YYEKEE, per germline (reference sequence). V lost 3 bases to trimming and J lost 0 bases, with 13 bases between them. CDR3 nucleotides: TGTGCCAGCAGCTCCCGGGGAGTTAGCTCCTACGAGCAGTACTTC. Translated: CASSSRGVSSYEQYF.

By share of the sample, this clonotype is medium-sized. The CDR3 is CASSAQGSSNYGYTF. The CDR3 bases are TGTGCCAGCAGCGCACAGGGGTCCTCTAACTATGGCTACACCTTC. V is TRBV7-9 and J is TRBJ1-2, with TRBD1 matching over 7 bases. This CDR3 region has 15 residues. V gave up 5 bases and J gave up 0 bases; unmatched junction bases: 6. Germline V lookup: CDR1 SEHNR, CDR2 FQNEAQ (reference sequence).

V usage is TRBV28 and J usage is TRBJ2-7, with 11 nucleotides matching TRBD2. The CDR3 is made up of 14 amino acids. V dropped 5 bases and J dropped 3; count of bases not matched to a gene: 3. Germline-derived CDR1 and CDR2 are MDHEN and SYDVKM. CDR3 sequence reads: CASSPTSGGYEQYF. As DNA, the CDR3 is TGTGCCAGCAGTCCCACTAGCGGGGGCTACGAGCAGTACTTC.

The rearrangement joins TRBV12-3 or TRBV12-4 to TRBJ1-1; the D gene is possibly TRBD1 (5 bases). The CDR3 has 15 amino acids. Trimming removed 5 bases at V and 0 bases at J, with 13 bases between. DNA for the CDR3: TGTGCCAGCAGTGCCCGACAGAACATGAACACTGAAGCTTTCTTT. This sequence encodes CASSARQNMNTEAFF.

CDR3 in DNA: TGTGCCAGCGTAGGGGGCTCCACAGATACGCAGTATTTT. The encoded protein is CASVGGSTDTQYF. V usage is TRBV6-1 and J usage is TRBJ2-3, with 7 bases aligning to TRBD1. CDR1 MNHNS and CDR2 SASEGT come from the germline V gene. The CDR3 runs to 13 residues. Germline trimming cut 8 bases from V and 2 bases from J; bases unmatched to any gene: 4.

This clonotype appeared a few times. The V call is TRBV7-2, the J call TRBJ2-7; 11 bases are shared with TRBD1. Germline lookup yields CDR1 SGHTA and CDR2 FQGNSA. V lost 5 bases and J lost 3; bases outside the gene matches: 6. This CDR3 contains 15 residues. DNA for the CDR3: TGTGCCAGCAGCCCACGGACAGGGGGCGTCTACGAGCAGTACTTC. Encoded protein: CASSPRTGGVYEQYF.